The entry that follows covers one T cell receptor (beta chain) sequence. The antigen it binds to is not known. Within one base of it there is no much larger clone, and no base qualities were kept. Trimming costs V 7 bases and J 1 base, and their ends lie 10 bases apart. Measured from the cysteine to the phenylalanine, the CDR3 is 13 residues long. Just the 39-base CDR3 DNA is kept, in frame starting at base 1. CDR1 is given as WSHSY and CDR2 as SAAADI, both from the germline V gene. The time point label on this specimen signifies: baseline before first vaccination. The vaccinee samples were drawn from two UK trials, COV001 and COV002, one of which was a single-blind randomized controlled phase 2/3 trial testing AZD1222 (ChAdOx1 nCoV-19) in healthy adults. For TCRbeta chain sequencing, PBMC samples were collected from trial participants at day 0 and at day 28 after the second dose. The record originates from a study of T cell responses to AZD1222 COVID-19 vaccine (dated by TCRdb to the early 2020s). Study-level background: Because spike-specific TCR depth and breadth did not differ between the two schedules, AZD1222 recipients who got a second dose at roughly 4 weeks were pooled with those who got a second dose at roughly 12 weeks. Trial participants were enrolled by age into subgroups of 18-55, 56-69 and 70-plus years, and around 150, 28 and 57 TCR-sequenced participants, respectively, were included in these subgroups. A total of around 240 trial participants underwent TCR sequencing, of whom some 210 received two doses of AZD1222 and some 26 received two doses of the MenACWY control vaccine.

The CDR3 regions of human TCRbeta chains were analyzed by immunosequencing. As for how the authors treated the data: Repertoire TCRs were matched against a reference library of SARS-CoV-2-specific TCRs generated with the MIRA antigen-specificity platform. Breadth was defined as the fraction of unique TCRs that were SARS-CoV-2-associated. Depth was defined as the fraction of total T cells that were SARS-CoV-2-associated. Using the MIRA data, each spike-specific TCR was assigned both to the spike region to which the TCR was reactive and to a CD4 or CD8 class. Log10-transformed breadth and depth values were compared by one-way ANOVA with Sidak's multiple comparisons tests. As stored in TCRdb, this immuneACCESS dataset retains in-frame rearrangements with V and J assigned. A fraction of the clones does not appear; measured against another copy, unresolved V genes explain less than half of the discrepancy, and the remainder lacks a known reason. Clonal size and the V and J genes are those of that table, whereas D and trimming came from the DNA. Within this sample are under 200,000 clones, with about 90% of them counted one time only. The top ten clones comprise approximately 2% of the sample.

Overall study outcomes, separate from this receptor: Conclusions about previously exposed vaccinees are limited, since just a handful of AZD1222 recipients were seropositive for SARS-CoV-2 at baseline. Spike-specific TCR breadth and depth rose significantly after two AZD1222 doses compared with day 0 and with MenACWY recipients. Reportedly, almost half of the unique spike-specific TCRs recognized epitopes lying outside the regions that are mutated in the B.1.351 and B.1.1.7 variants. In the small 56-69-year group, the increase in depth fell short of significance, most likely because of low power. Participants were mostly white British and included more females than males, and it was suggested by the authors that clonal diversity may have been underestimated. Vaccine-associated CD4 TCRs spanned the whole spike protein, with dominant responses in regions 160-218 and 743-854. Because no day 14 peak-response samples were available, the repertoires could be characterized only after the peak T cell response.

The source is an adult in good health. Sequenced here: peripheral blood, sampled on day 0 of AZD1222 vaccination. The chain employs TRBV10-2 and TRBJ1-1; no D segment can be confidently identified. In nucleotide form, the sequence is TGCGCCAGCAATGGGAAGAAGAACACTGAAGCTTTCTTT. The resulting protein is CASNGKKNTEAFF.